The sequence of this TCR beta chain was determined in a study of shared clonotypes between healthy human individuals. CD45RO-negative, CCR7-positively selected cells formed the naive CD8 fraction, excluding terminally differentiated effector memory CD45RA+ cells. An approximately 220 ng quantity of DNA, 25,000 to 35,000 T cell genomes, went into the sorted-subset replicate PCRs. Libraries were prepared by immunoSEQ multiplex PCR; TCRdb keeps only in-frame clonotypes and omits some of them. Of roughly 890,000 clones listed, around 92% are singletons. The CDR3 length is 15 residues. The germline V gene has CDR1 LNHDA and CDR2 SQIVND (reference sequence). V gave up 4 bases and J gave up 5 bases; unmatched junction bases: 3.

V gene TRBV19 combines with J gene TRBJ2-1, with 12 bases identical to TRBD2. This TCR was sampled from a man aged 25-45 years in good health. Sequenced: naive CD8+ T cells sorted from blood. The CDR3 nucleotides are TGTGCCAGTAGTAGGGGACTAGCGGGCCACAATGAGCAGTTCTTC. Protein sequence: CASSRGLAGHNEQFF.